This T cell receptor beta chain was identified in a study of blood T cell repertoires in COVID-19. The protocol was immunoSEQ multiplex PCR, while the TCRdb copy is restricted to in-frame clones and leaves out a portion. Of 200,000 to 250,000 clones listed, 88% are singletons. The receptor's source is a woman aged 25 to 39 who had recovered from COVID-19. The sample consisted of PBMCs or T cells enriched from blood (not recorded which).

CDR3 coding DNA: TGTGCCAGCAGTTACAGTGCTAGCGGCAATCAAGAGACCCAGTACTTC. It is translated as CASSYSASGNQETQYF. The chain carries TRBV6-5 and TRBJ2-5; the match to TRBD2 covers 7 bases. Germline trimming cut 2 bases from V and 2 bases from J; bases unmatched to any gene: 8. This CDR3 region has 16 residues. Germline V gene sequence: CDR1 MNHEY, CDR2 SVGAGI.